Below, one TCR beta chain is given with its context. This receptor's antigen is unknown. Base qualities are not recorded, but no much larger clone differs from it by a single base. The germline V gene (reference sequence) sets CDR1 to SGHAT and CDR2 to FQDESV. Germline trimming: 5 bases from V, 6 bases from J; junction bases outside gene matches: 7. The CDR3 contains 16 residues, cysteine and phenylalanine counted. The DNA shown is the 48-base CDR3, in frame from base 1. The sample comes from a study of human versus mouse CDR3 diversity and MHC coevolution (dated 2017 in TCRdb). Regarding the study in general: The immunoSEQ assay was reported to detect one in 200,000 T cells and to minimize amplification bias from multiplex PCR. Human naive CD4 T cell repertoires served as a reference for TCR selection on multiple MHC II alleles, compared against human-TCR-locus transgenic mice with single MHC II. Three healthy volunteer blood donors made up the human cohort, with one aged 30 to 40, one aged 40 to 50 and one aged 60 to 69 at collection. Across the mouse and human samples, each sample yielded between roughly 0.6 x 10^7 and 1.7 x 10^7 valid reads.

Beyond this particular receptor, the publication reports: On average, humans had more CDR3 deletions and insertions than mice did, pointing to greater exonuclease and TdT activity. Repertoire diversity was not regarded as directly comparable between humans and mice because human T cells were selected on a handful of MHC II alleles. iCHAO1 estimates gave humans the largest TCR beta repertoire, around 1.5 million clonotypes, attributed likely to selection by multiple MHC II molecules. Two of the three human donors showed the lowest clonal inequality scores among all compared groups.

Naive CD4 T cells, defined as CD45RO-negative and CD62L-positive, were isolated from PBMCs by fluorescence-activated cell sorting. Each donor gave about 46 ml of fresh peripheral blood, from which PBMCs were isolated by Ficoll density centrifugation. Cells were sorted on a FACSAria III instrument, and every sample had a purity above 85%. The QIAGEN blood and tissue kit was used to extract genomic DNA from sorted cells, and the DNA was quantified on a NanoDrop 1000. The immunoSEQ platform deep sequenced and quantified TCR alpha and beta chains by multiplex PCR of genomic DNA. The original methods were these. IMGT gene and region definitions were used to annotate TCR sequences. As a stand-in for the preselection repertoire, out-of-frame rearrangements were used and set against in-frame clonotypes. To estimate repertoire size, the study used the iCHAO1 estimator that comes with the immunoSEQ platform. A Gini index, which is based on the Lorenz curve, was applied to in-frame amino acid clonotypes to measure clonal inequality. The intersect function in the R package tcR was used to count shared clonotypes, while the Jaccard index served to score similarity. V, J and V-J usage frequencies went into a principal component analysis run with the R prcomp function, with no normalization applied. As stored in TCRdb, this immuneACCESS dataset retains in-frame rearrangements with V and J assigned. A fraction of the clones does not appear; measured against another copy, unresolved V genes explain less than half of the discrepancy, and the remainder lacks a known reason. That table supplies the V and J calls and clone size; D and trimming were determined from the DNA. The sample table records fewer than 80,000 clones; around 93% of these occur just once. In total, the top ten clones hold approximately 0.15% of the sample.

The clonotype was recovered from a person between 30 and 69 years old in good health. Rearrangement joined TRBV11-1 to TRBJ2-1, with 13 junctional bases fitting TRBD2. Source material: naive CD4+ T cells from blood. The cell subset or site label, as the study defines it: CD45RO-negative CD62L-positive naive CD4 T cells. The CDR3 region has the sequence CASSRSGLAGPNEQFF. The sequenced DNA: TGTGCCAGCAGCCGCTCGGGACTAGCGGGACCCAATGAGCAGTTCTTC.